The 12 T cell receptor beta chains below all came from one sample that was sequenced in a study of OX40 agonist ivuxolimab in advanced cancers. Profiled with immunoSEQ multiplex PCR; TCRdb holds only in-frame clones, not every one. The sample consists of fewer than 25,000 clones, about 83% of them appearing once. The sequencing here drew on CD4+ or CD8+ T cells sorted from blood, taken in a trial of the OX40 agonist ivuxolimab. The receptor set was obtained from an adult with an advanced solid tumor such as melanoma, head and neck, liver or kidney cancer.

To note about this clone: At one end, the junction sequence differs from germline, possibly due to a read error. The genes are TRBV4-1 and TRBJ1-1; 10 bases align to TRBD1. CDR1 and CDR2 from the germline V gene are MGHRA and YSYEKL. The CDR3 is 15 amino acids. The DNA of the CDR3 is TGCGCCAGCAGCCGGGGACAGGGGTTGAAAACTGAAGCTTTCTTT. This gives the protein CASSRGQGLKTEAFF.

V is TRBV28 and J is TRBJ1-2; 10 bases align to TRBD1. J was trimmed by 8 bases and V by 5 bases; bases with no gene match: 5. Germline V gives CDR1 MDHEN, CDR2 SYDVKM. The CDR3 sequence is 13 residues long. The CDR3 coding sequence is TGTGCCAGCAGTAGACAGGGGGCTGGGGGCTACACCTTC. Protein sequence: CASSRQGAGGYTF.

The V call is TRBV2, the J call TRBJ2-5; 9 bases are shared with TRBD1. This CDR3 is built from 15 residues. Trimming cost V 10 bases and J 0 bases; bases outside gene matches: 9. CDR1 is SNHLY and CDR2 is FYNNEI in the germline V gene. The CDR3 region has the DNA TGTGCCACCGACGGGTGGGACAGGGACCAAGAGACCCAGTACTTC. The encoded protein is CATDGWDRDQETQYF.

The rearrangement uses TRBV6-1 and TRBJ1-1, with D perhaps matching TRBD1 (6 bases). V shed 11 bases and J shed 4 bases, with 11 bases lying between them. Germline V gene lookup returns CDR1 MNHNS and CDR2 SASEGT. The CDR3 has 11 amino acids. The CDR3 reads CACEGGTEAFF. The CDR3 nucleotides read TGTGCCTGTGAGGGGGGCACTGAAGCTTTCTTT.

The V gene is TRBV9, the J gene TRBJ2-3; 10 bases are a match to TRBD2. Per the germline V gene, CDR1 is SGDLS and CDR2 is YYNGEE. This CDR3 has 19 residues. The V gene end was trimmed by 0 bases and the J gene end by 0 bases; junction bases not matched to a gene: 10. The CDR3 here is CASSVVPSGGLSSTDTQYF. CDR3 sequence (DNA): TGTGCCAGCAGCGTAGTTCCTAGCGGGGGTTTGAGTAGCACAGATACGCAGTATTTT. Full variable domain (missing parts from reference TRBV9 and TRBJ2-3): DSGVTQTPKHLITATGQRVTLRCSPRSGDLSVYWYQQSLDQGLQFLIQYYNGEERAKGNILERFSAQQFPDLHSELNLSSLELGDSALYFCASSVVPSGGLSSTDTQYFGPGTRLTVL.

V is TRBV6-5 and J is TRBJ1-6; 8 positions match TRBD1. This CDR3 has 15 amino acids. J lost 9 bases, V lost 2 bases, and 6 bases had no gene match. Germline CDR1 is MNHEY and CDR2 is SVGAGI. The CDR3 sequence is CASSYADRGSSPLHF. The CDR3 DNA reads TGTGCCAGCAGTTACGCCGACAGGGGTAGTTCACCCCTCCACTTT.

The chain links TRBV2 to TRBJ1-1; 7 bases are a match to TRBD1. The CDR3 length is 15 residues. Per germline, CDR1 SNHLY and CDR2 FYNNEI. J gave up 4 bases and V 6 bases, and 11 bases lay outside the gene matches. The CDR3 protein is CASRKQGGWGTEAFF. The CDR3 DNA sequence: TGTGCCAGCAGGAAACAAGGGGGCTGGGGCACTGAAGCTTTCTTT.

The CDR3 nucleotides are TGTGCGGGGAGGGGATACAATGAGCAGTTCTTC. Translated: CAGRGYNEQFF. V is TRBV7-9 and J is TRBJ2-1; 7 nucleotides align to TRBD2. Looked up from germline, CDR1 is SEHNR and CDR2 is FQNEAQ (reference sequence). The CDR3 has 11 amino acids.

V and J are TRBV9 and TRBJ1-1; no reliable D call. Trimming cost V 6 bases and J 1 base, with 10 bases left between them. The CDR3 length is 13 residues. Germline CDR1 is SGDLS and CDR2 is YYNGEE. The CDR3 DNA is TGTGCCAGCACCAAAGAGGAGAACACTGAAGCTTTCTTT. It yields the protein CASTKEENTEAFF.

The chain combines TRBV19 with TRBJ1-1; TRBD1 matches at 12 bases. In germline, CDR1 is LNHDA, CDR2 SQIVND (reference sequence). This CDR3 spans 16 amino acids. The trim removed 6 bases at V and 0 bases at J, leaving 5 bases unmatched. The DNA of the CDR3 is TGTGCCAGTAGGTCCGGGACAGGGGGCTTGAACACTGAAGCTTTCTTT. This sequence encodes CASRSGTGGLNTEAFF.

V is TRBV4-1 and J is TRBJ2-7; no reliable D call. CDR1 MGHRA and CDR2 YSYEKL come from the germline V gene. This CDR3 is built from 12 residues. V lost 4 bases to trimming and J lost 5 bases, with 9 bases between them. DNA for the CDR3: TGCGCCAGCAGCCTCCCATCCCACGAGCAGTACTTC. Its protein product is CASSLPSHEQYF.

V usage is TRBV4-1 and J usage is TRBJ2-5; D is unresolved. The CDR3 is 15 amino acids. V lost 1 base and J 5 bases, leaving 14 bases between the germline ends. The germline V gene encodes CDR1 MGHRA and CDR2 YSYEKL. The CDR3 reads CASSQGEWGSETQYF. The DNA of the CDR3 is TGCGCCAGCAGCCAAGGGGAATGGGGATCGGAGACCCAGTACTTC.